A selection of T cell receptor beta chains follows, all from one sample in a study of blood T cell repertoires in COVID-19. Generated by immunoSEQ multiplex PCR, the TCRdb table keeps only in-frame clones and is missing some. The sample contains approximately 270,000 clones, approximately 86% of which appear only once. Sequencing used peripheral blood. Every receptor here comes from a man at least 80 years old with acute or convalescent COVID-19. CDR3s include the opening cysteine and the closing phenylalanine or tryptophan. A D gene is named only where the DNA matches it firmly. Rows give clone size only sometimes, using once, few, many, or a class for an expanded clone.

>TRBJ1-2|once|TRBV6-5|TRBD1
TGTGCCAGCAGTTCCCGGCGGACAGGGCGCGGCTACACCTTC
CASSSRRTGRGYTF
>TRBJ1-3|NA|TRBV15|NA
TGTGCCACCAGCAGAGATGCGGGATTCGGAAACACCATATATTTT
CATSRDAGFGNTIYF
>TRBJ1-4|NA|TRBV6-6|NA
TGTGCCAGCAGTGACTCTCGGGGGTACGAAAAACTGTTTTTT
CASSDSRGYEKLFF
>TRBJ2-5|NA|TRBV7-3|TRBD1
TGTGCCAGCAGCTTAAGAGGGACAGGGAGAGAGACCCAGTACTTC
CASSLRGTGRETQYF
>TRBJ2-5|NA|TRBV29-1|TRBD1
TGCAGCGTGCTCCCGACAGGGAGTGGAGAGACCCAGTACTTC
CSVLPTGSGETQYF
>TRBJ1-2|NA|TRBV4-1|TRBD1
TGCGCCAGCAGCCAAGACGGACAGGGCGGTTATGGCTACACCTTC
CASSQDGQGGYGYTF
>TRBJ2-5|NA|TRBV9|NA
TGTGCCAGCAGCGTTGAACAGGGAGTGGTCCGTGGGGAGACCCAGTACTTC
CASSVEQGVVRGETQYF
>TRBJ2-7|NA|TRBV18|TRBD2
TGTGCCAGCTCACCGCCGACTAGCGGGGGATACGAGCAGTACTTT
CASSPPTSGGYEQYF
>TRBJ2-1|NA|TRBV11-2|TRBD2
TGTGCCAGCAGCTTAGATCGGGTTAGCGGGAAGGAGCAGTTCTTC
CASSLDRVSGKEQFF
>TRBJ1-5|few|TRBV28|TRBD1
TGTGCCAGCAGCCAGGGACAGGGTGTAAGGCCCCAGCATTTT
CASSQGQGVRPQHF
>TRBJ1-5|NA|TRBV28|NA
TGTGCCAGCAGCCTAGGGGGTACTAATCAGCCCCAGCATTTT
CASSLGGTNQPQHF
>TRBJ2-5|NA|TRBV29-1|TRBD1
TGCAGCGTTGAAGATAATCTAACTCACAGGGGGTCCCAGTACTTC
CSVEDNLTHRGSQYF
>TRBJ1-5|NA|TRBV30|TRBD1
TGTGCCTGGTGGACCGCGCGGGACAGGTTAAAGCTGTCGGAGGCTGGTGTTAGCAATCAGCCCCAGCATTTT
CAWWTARDRLKLSEAGVSNQPQHF
>TRBJ2-3|once|TRBV28|TRBD2
TGTGCCAGCACCCCTAGCGGACCCCCTAGCACAGATACGCAGTATTTT
CASTPSGPPSTDTQYF
>TRBJ2-1|NA|TRBV3-1/TRBV3-2|NA
TGTGCCAGCAGCCAAGAGAGCGGACTCTACAATGAGCAGTTCTTC
CASSQESGLYNEQFF
>TRBJ1-5|NA|TRBV7-2|NA
TGTGCCACCATAAGGGGGGGGAGCAATCAGCCCCAGCATTTT
CATIRGGSNQPQHF
>TRBJ2-3|once|TRBV5-1|TRBD2
TGCGCCAGCAGCCCTTTAGCGGGAGAAGATACGCAGTATTTT
CASSPLAGEDTQYF
>TRBJ1-2|NA|TRBV2|NA
TGTGCCAGCAGTCCGGCCCCGGGGAACTATGGCTACACCTTC
CASSPAPGNYGYTF
>TRBJ2-7|NA|TRBV7-2|TRBD2
TGTGCCAGCAGCCCCCGGACTAGCGGGAGCTCCTACGAGCAGTACTTC
CASSPRTSGSSYEQYF
>TRBJ1-2|NA|TRBV25-1|NA
TGTGCCAGCAGTGAGACAGTGCACTATGGCTACACCTTC
CASSETVHYGYTF
>TRBJ1-5|NA|TRBV19|NA
TGTGCCAGTAAAAATCGACTCGACAATCAGCCCCAGCATTTT
CASKNRLDNQPQHF
>TRBJ2-7|NA|TRBV7-2|NA
TGTGCCAGCAGCTTAGTGGGGGCGCCTCCCCTCTCCTACGAGCAGTACTTC
CASSLVGAPPLSYEQYF
>TRBJ2-7|NA|TRBV12-2|NA
TGTGCAGATACCGCAGTCCCCTACGAGCAGTACTTC
CADTAVPYEQYF
>TRBJ1-5|NA|TRBV5-8|TRBD1
TGTGCCAGCAGCTTGGGAAACAGGGGGGGTGACAATCAGCCCCAGCATTTT
CASSLGNRGGDNQPQHF
>TRBJ2-6|NA|TRBV10-1|NA
TGCGCCAGCAGTGAGTCGGAGATTTCCTCTGGGGCCAACGTCCTGACTTTC
CASSESEISSGANVLTF
>TRBJ2-7|few|TRBV7-9|NA
TGTGCCAGCAGCCAGCTGGGCAGGGGAACCTACGAGCAGTACTTC
CASSQLGRGTYEQYF
>TRBJ1-5|few|TRBV19|NA
TGTGCCAGTAGTGTCTTACAGGGTATCGATCAGCCCCAGCATTTT
CASSVLQGIDQPQHF
>TRBJ2-7|NA|TRBV3-1/TRBV3-2|NA
TGTGCCAGCAGCCAAGGAATGGTGAGCTCCTACGAGCAGTACTTC
CASSQGMVSSYEQYF
>TRBJ1-1|NA|TRBV19|NA
TGTGCCAGTAGTAGGCTCCTTGGAGGGAGCACTGAAGCTTTCTTT
CASSRLLGGSTEAFF
>TRBJ1-1|NA|TRBV28|NA
TGTGCCAGCATCAGAGACAGTCCCGCTGAAGCTTTCTTT
CASIRDSPAEAFF
>TRBJ2-5|NA|TRBV5-1|NA
TGCGCCAGCAGACCTAATAGCAGCCCAGAGACCCAGTACTTC
CASRPNSSPETQYF
>TRBJ1-4|once|TRBV27|NA
TGTGCCAGCAGTTTAAGGGAGGATGAAAAACTGTTTTTT
CASSLREDEKLFF
>TRBJ1-1|NA|TRBV18|NA
TGTGCCAGCTCACCCGGGGTCAACACTGAAGCTTTCTTT
CASSPGVNTEAFF